This TCR beta chain is drawn from a study of human T cells and chemical hapten exposure. TCRdb re-called the RACE reads with MiXCR, one entry per CDR3 protein. The table lists about 130,000 distinct CDR3 sequences, approximately 9.5% of them singletons. This clonotype was found a few times. Indicated time point: healthy volunteer bleed at 2 weeks. Before extraction, the whole blood was not fractionated, and total RNA was taken from it. Germline V gives CDR1 LGHNA, CDR2 YSLEER. The CDR3 has 17 amino acids. V gave up 2 bases and J gave up 2 bases, with 17 bases separating them. The V call is TRBV4-3, the J call TRBJ2-3, with D tentatively TRBD2 (7 bases). The sequence derives from a male donor in good health. Some clones in this sample may be carry-over from other donors' samples. The sequenced sample was whole blood. CDR3 sequence: CASSQSPGGPYTDTQYF. The CDR3 DNA reads as TGCGCCAGCAGCCAATCGCCCGGGGGGCCTTACACAGATACGCAGTATTTT.